The T cell receptor beta chain described here comes from a study of shared clonotypes between healthy human individuals. CD4+ cells underwent separation, giving CD45RA+ naive and CD45RA-negative memory subsets. Germline V gene lookup returns CDR1 MDHEN and CDR2 SYDVKM. Trimming stripped 6 bases from V and 3 bases from J, with 9 bases between. This CDR3 contains 13 residues. Clones were read by immunoSEQ multiplex PCR, and TCRdb kept only the in-frame ones, dropping some. Altogether 2 million to 2.5 million clones are present, 85% to 95% being singletons, with the ten largest covering approximately 0.4%.

Sample: naive CD4+ T cells from PBMCs. This sample's subset: CD45RA+ positively selected. The receptor comes from a man aged 18 to 30 in good health. Some clones in this sample may be carry-over from other donors' samples. The J gene is TRBJ2-4, the V gene TRBV28; a weak D match, TRBD2 (5 bases). CDR3 sequence (DNA): TGTGCCAGCAGCAGGCGGGTCAAAAACATTCAGTACTTC. Amino acid sequence: CASSRRVKNIQYF.